This T cell receptor (beta chain) was found in a study of early T cells in non-severe SARS-CoV-2 infection. V gave up 6 bases and J gave up 0 bases, with 13 bases separating them. The length of the CDR3 is 14 residues. Germline V gene lookup returns CDR1 SQVTM and CDR2 ANQGSEA. This clonotype has a count of ten or more. Individual cDNA molecules received unique molecular identifiers during library preparation. TCRdb independently ran MiXCR on the 5' RACE reads; one entry per CDR3 protein. This table holds some 89,000 distinct CDR3 sequences, approximately 9.9% found once. The sequencing used whole blood, collected at baseline. The clonotype originates from an adult who was a healthcare worker with PCR-confirmed SARS-CoV-2 infection or an uninfected control (not recorded which). The chain joins TRBV29-1 to TRBJ2-3; D uncertain. The CDR3 region has the DNA TGCAGCGTAAGACCGAGTGCTAGCACAGATACGCAGTATTTT. The encoded protein is CSVRPSASTDTQYF.